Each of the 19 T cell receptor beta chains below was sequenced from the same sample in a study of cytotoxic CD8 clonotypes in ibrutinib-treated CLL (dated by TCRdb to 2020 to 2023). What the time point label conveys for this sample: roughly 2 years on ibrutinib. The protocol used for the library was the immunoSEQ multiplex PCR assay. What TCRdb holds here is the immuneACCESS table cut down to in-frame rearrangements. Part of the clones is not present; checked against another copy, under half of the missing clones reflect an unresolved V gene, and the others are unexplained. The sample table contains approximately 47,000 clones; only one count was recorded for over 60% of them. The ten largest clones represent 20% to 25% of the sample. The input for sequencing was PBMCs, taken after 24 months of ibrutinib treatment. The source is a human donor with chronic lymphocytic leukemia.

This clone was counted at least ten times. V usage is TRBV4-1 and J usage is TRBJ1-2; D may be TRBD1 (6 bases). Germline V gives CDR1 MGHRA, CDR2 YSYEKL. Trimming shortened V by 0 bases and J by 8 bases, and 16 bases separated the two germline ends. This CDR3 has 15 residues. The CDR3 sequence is CASSQDRTGARGYTF. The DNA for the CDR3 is TGCGCCAGCAGCCAAGATCGAACGGGGGCGCGAGGCTACACCTTC.

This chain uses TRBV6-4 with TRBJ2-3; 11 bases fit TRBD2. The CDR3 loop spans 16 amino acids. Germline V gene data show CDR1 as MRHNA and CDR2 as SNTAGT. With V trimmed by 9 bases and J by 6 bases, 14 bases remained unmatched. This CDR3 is CARGGRLAGLGDTQYF. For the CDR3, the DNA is TGTGCCAGAGGTGGCAGACTAGCGGGGCTTGGGGATACGCAGTATTTT.

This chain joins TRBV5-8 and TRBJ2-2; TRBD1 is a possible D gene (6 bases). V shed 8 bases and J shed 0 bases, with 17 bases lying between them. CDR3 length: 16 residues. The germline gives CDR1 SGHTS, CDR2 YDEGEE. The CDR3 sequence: CASNRALISNTGELFF. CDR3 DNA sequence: TGTGCCAGTAACAGGGCGCTTATTTCGAACACCGGGGAGCTGTTTTTT.

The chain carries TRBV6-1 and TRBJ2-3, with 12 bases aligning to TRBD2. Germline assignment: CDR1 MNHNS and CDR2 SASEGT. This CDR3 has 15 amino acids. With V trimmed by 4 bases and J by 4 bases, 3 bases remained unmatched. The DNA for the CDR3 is TGTGCCAGCAGTGGACTAGCGGGAGCCCCAGATACGCAGTATTTT. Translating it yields CASSGLAGAPDTQYF.

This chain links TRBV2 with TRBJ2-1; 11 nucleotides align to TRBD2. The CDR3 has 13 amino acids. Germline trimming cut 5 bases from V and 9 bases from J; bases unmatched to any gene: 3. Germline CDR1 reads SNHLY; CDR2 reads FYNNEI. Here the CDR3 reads CASSYSGGGEQFF. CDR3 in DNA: TGTGCCAGCAGTTATAGCGGGGGGGGTGAGCAGTTCTTC.

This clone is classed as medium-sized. CDR3 residues: CASSLDGPNTEAFF. CDR3 nucleotide sequence: TGCGCCAGCAGCTTGGACGGACCGAACACTGAAGCTTTCTTT. This chain links TRBV5-1 with TRBJ1-1; D is unclear. The germline CDR1 and CDR2 sequences are SGHRS and YFSETQ. This CDR3 is 14 amino acids long. V dropped 0 bases and J dropped 1 base, with 7 bases sitting between them.

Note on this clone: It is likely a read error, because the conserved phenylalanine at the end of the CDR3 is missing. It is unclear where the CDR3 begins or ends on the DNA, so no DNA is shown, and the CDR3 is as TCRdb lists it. The CDR3 sequence: CASILGSVRKTYGY. The chain uses TRBV5-1 and TRBJ1-2. Inclusive of both ends, the CDR3 amounts to 14 amino acids. Looked up from germline, CDR1 is SGHRS and CDR2 is YFSETQ.

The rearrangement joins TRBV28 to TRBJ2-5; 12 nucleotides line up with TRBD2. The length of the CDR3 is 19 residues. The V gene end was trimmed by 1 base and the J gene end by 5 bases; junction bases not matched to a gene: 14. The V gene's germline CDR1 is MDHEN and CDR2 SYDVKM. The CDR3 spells CASSLFVEASGRAGETQYF. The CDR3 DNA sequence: TGTGCCAGCAGTTTATTTGTGGAGGCTAGCGGGAGGGCCGGGGAGACCCAGTACTTC.

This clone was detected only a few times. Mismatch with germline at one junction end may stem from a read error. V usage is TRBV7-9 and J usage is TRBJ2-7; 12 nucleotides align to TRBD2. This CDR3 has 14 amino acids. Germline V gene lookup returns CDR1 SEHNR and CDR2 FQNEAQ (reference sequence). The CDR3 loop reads CASSLAGGPYEQYF. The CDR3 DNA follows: TGTGCCAGCAGCCTAGCGGGGGGGCCATACGAGCAGTACTTC.

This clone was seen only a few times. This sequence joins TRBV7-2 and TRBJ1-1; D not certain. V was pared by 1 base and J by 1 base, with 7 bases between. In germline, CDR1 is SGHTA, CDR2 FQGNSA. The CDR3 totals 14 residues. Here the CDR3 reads CASSLGAQNTEAFF. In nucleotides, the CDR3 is TGTGCCAGCAGCTTAGGGGCCCAGAACACTGAAGCTTTCTTT.

The CDR3 loop reads CASTWDRRFTQPQHF. CDR3 coding DNA: TGCGCCAGCACTTGGGACAGAAGGTTCACTCAGCCCCAGCATTTT. The V call is TRBV5-1, the J call TRBJ1-5; 7 bases align to TRBD1. The CDR3 runs 15 residues. After removal of 6 bases from V and 6 bases from J, the junction contained 12 bases not matched to a gene. CDR1 and CDR2 from the germline V gene are SGHRS and YFSETQ.

The CDR3 sequence is CASSGYPSNQPQHF. DNA for the CDR3: TGTGCCAGCAGTGGCTATCCGAGCAATCAGCCCCAGCATTTT. The chain is built from TRBV6-1 and TRBJ1-5; D is undetermined. V was shortened by 4 bases and J by 1 base, with 8 bases between the two germline ends. CDR1 and CDR2 (germline): MNHNS, SASEGT. The CDR3 length is 14 residues.

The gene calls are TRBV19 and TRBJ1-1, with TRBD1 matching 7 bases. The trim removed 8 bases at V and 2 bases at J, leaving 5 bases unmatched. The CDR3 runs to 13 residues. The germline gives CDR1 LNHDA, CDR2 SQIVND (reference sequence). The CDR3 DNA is TGTGCCAGTGGTGACAGGGCCAACACTGAAGCTTTCTTT. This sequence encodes CASGDRANTEAFF.

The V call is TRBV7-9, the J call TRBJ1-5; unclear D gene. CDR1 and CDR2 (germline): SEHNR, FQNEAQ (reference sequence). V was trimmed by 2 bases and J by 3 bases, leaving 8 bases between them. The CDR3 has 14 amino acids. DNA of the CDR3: TGTGCCAGCAGCTTATTAGGAACCAATCAGCCCCAGCATTTT. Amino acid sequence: CASSLLGTNQPQHF.

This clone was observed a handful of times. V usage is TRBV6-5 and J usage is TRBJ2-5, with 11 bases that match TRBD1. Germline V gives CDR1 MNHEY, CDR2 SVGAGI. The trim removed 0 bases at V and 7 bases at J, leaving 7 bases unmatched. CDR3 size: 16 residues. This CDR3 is CASSYSDRGRLGTQYF. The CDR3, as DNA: TGTGCCAGCAGTTACTCGGACAGGGGGCGGCTGGGGACCCAGTACTTC.

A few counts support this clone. The CDR3 DNA reads as TGTGCCAGCAGAAGGGCAGGCGAGCAGTACTTC. This sequence encodes CASRRAGEQYF. This sequence joins TRBV27 and TRBJ2-7; D gene ambiguous. With 6 bases removed from V and 6 bases from J, the gap between germline ends came to 9 bases. CDR3 size: 11 residues. Germline V gives CDR1 MNHEY, CDR2 SMNVEV (reference sequence).

CDR3 in DNA: TGTGCCAGCAGCCTCCGGACGGGGTTAAATGAAAAACTGTTTTTT. Its translation: CASSLRTGLNEKLFF. This sequence joins TRBV11-2 and TRBJ1-4; no clear D. The CDR3 is 15 amino acids. CDR1 and CDR2 (germline): SGHAT, FQNNGV. The V and J ends lost 5 bases and 5 bases respectively, with 15 bases between them.

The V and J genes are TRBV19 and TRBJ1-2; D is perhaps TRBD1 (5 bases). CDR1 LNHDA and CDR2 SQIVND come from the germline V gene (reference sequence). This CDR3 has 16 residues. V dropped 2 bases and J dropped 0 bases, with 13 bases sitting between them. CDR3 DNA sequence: TGTGCCAGTAGTATAAGGGGACGGGAAGCTAACTATGGCTACACCTTC. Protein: CASSIRGREANYGYTF.

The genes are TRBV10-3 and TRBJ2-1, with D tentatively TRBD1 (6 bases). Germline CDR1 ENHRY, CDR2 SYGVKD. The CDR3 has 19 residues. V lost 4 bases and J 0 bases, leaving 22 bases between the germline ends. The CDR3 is CAISAQGFGVLSSYNEQFF. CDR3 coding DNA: TGTGCCATCAGTGCCCAGGGGTTCGGGGTTTTAAGCTCCTACAATGAGCAGTTCTTC.